This is a list of T cell receptor beta chains from one sample in a study of T-cell reconstitution after alpha-beta-depleted transplantation in children. TCRdb reanalysed the PCR reads using MiXCR and keeps one entry per CDR3 protein. Among 200,000 to 250,000 distinct CDR3 sequences listed, about 25% were seen once. The sequences come from PBMCs, collected before TCRalphabeta/CD19-depleted stem cell transplant. Every receptor here comes from a girl aged 2 to 9 with Fanconi anemia, due to receive a stem cell transplant. Each CDR3 is given with its conserved first and last residue. The D gene is left open where the match is weak. Clone size appears in some rows only: once, few, many, or a class for an expanded clone.

>TRBV28|TRBD2|TRBJ2-1|.
TGTGCCAGCAGTTCCCCCTATGTTCCGGGAGGCAATGAGCAGTTCTTC
CASSSPYVPGGNEQFF
>TRBV10-2|TRBD2|TRBJ2-1|many
TGCGCCAGCAGGGCGGGAGGGCCAGGGTACAATGAGCAGTTCTTC
CASRAGGPGYNEQFF
>TRBV20-1|.|TRBJ2-5|.
TGCAGTGCTAGTGACTTTCAAGAGACCCAGTACTTC
CSASDFQETQYF
>TRBV7-2|.|TRBJ2-3|.
TGTGCCAGCAGCTCAGCCCATAGCACAGATACGCAGTATTTT
CASSSAHSTDTQYF
>TRBV7-9|.|TRBJ2-5|.
TGTGCCAGCAGCCCGGACGGGGAAGAGACCCAGTACTTC
CASSPDGEETQYF
>TRBV27|TRBD1|TRBJ1-4|few
TGTGCCAGTTGTCGTTGGGACAGGAATGCAACTAATGAAAAACTGTTTTTT
CASCRWDRNATNEKLFF
>TRBV6-5|.|TRBJ1-2|many
TGTGCCAGCAGTTCCAGAACTGACCCCAGGACAGTGGGAGGCTACACCTTC
CASSSRTDPRTVGGYTF
>TRBV29-1|TRBD1|TRBJ2-1|many
TGCAGCGTTGAAGGACAGGGAGTAGGGAATGAGCAGTTCTTC
CSVEGQGVGNEQFF
>TRBV6-5|TRBD1|TRBJ2-7|many
TGTGCCAGCAGTTACTCGAGGTCCCCGGGACAGGGGTACGAGCAGTACTTC
CASSYSRSPGQGYEQYF
>TRBV20-1|TRBD1|TRBJ2-1|few
TGCAGTGCTAGGTGGCCAGGGGGCAATGAGCAGTTCTTC
CSARWPGGNEQFF
>TRBV27|.|TRBJ1-1|.
TGTGCCAGCAGTTTATCTGGGGCAAACACTGAAGCTTTCTTT
CASSLSGANTEAFF
>TRBV20-1|TRBD2|TRBJ2-1|few
TGCAGTGCTCTACGGACTAGCGGGAGTAATGAGCAGTTCTTC
CSALRTSGSNEQFF
>TRBV2|.|TRBJ2-7|.
TGTGCCAGCAGTGAAGCCAGGGACGAGCAGTACTTC
CASSEARDEQYF
>TRBV7-2|.|TRBJ2-1|.
TGTGCCAGCAGCGCCCGCAGTAGCAGCAGGTACAATGAGCAGTTCTTC
CASSARSSSRYNEQFF
>TRBV23-1|TRBD2|TRBJ2-1|.
TGCGCCAGCAGTCGGTGGACTAGCACAAGCTCCTACAATGAGCAGTTCTTC
CASSRWTSTSSYNEQFF
>TRBV10-3|TRBD1|TRBJ2-7|many
TGTGCCATCCGAGCTAGGGACAGGGGCTCCTACGAGCAGTACTTC
CAIRARDRGSYEQYF
>TRBV20-1|.|TRBJ2-4|many
TGCAGTGTACTTCGCGGACCCAGCCAGTACTTC
CSVLRGPSQYF
>TRBV29-1|.|TRBJ1-1|few
TGCAGCGCGAAGGTCGAAGGGGGGACTGAAGCTTTCTTT
CSAKVEGGTEAFF
>TRBV4-2|.|TRBJ2-7|many
TGTGCCAGCAGCCAGGACAGTCGAACCTACGAGCAGTACTTC
CASSQDSRTYEQYF
>TRBV29-1|TRBD1|TRBJ1-2|.
TGCAGCTTCCTTTCCGGGACAGGGGACTATGGCTACACCTTC
CSFLSGTGDYGYTF
>TRBV29-1|TRBD2|TRBJ2-6|few
TGCAGCGTGATGAGGGAGCGGGACGGAAGATCCTCTGGGGCCAACGTCCTGACTTTC
CSVMRERDGRSSGANVLTF
>TRBV20-1|.|TRBJ2-5|many
TGCAGTGCTAGCTCCCCGCTAGAGACCCAGTACTTC
CSASSPLETQYF
>TRBV29-1|TRBD2|TRBJ2-5|.
TGCAGCGTTGCCAGCGGGAGAGGGGAGACCCAGTACTTC
CSVASGRGETQYF
>TRBV6-1|.|TRBJ2-6|many
TGTGCCAGCAGGGTTACGGGCTCTGGGGCCAACGTCCTGACTTTC
CASRVTGSGANVLTF
>TRBV28|.|TRBJ2-5|.
TGTGCCAGCAGTTCCGACTGGCCAAGGGGTACCCAGTACTTC
CASSSDWPRGTQYF
>TRBV29-1|.|TRBJ2-7|.
TGCAGCGTTGAAAGGGGGTTCGGGGTTAGCGAGCAGTACTTC
CSVERGFGVSEQYF
>TRBV5-1|TRBD1|TRBJ2-5|.
TGCGCCAGCAGCTTGGGGCGGACAGGGCGTCAAGAGACCCAGTACTTC
CASSLGRTGRQETQYF
>TRBV29-1|TRBD1|TRBJ2-3|many
TGCAGCGGGGGCTTTGGGACAGAAATCACAGATACGCAGTATTTT
CSGGFGTEITDTQYF
>TRBV7-3|.|TRBJ2-7|many
TGTGCCAGCAGCTTAACTACGAGTGGGGAGCAGTACTTC
CASSLTTSGEQYF
>TRBV29-1|.|TRBJ2-7|many
TGCAGCGTTGTAGGCAGCTACGAGCAGTACTTC
CSVVGSYEQYF
>TRBV13|.|TRBJ2-4|.
TGTGCCAGCAGCTTATACTCTCAAATAAACATTCAGTACTTC
CASSLYSQINIQYF
>TRBV2|TRBD1|TRBJ2-7|once
TGTGCCAGCAGTACGACAGGGGGCTCCACCTACGAGCAGTACTTC
CASSTTGGSTYEQYF
>TRBV7-2|.|TRBJ2-7|many
TGTGCCAGCAGCTTGATAGGCTTAGGGTACGAGCAGTACTTC
CASSLIGLGYEQYF
>TRBV6-5|.|TRBJ1-1|.
TGTGCCAGCGGGAGGGTGAGCACTGAAGCTTTCTTT
CASGRVSTEAFF
>TRBV20-1|.|TRBJ1-6|many
TGCAGTGCTCTGGGAGAGCGGGCATCCTATAATTCACCCCTCCACTTT
CSALGERASYNSPLHF
>TRBV29-1|TRBD2|TRBJ2-7|many
TGCAGCGCCAACGGGGGGGCCTCCTACGAGCAGTACTTC
CSANGGASYEQYF
>TRBV4-2|TRBD2|TRBJ2-1|many
TGTGCCAGCAGCCCACTAGCGCGCAATGAGCAGTTCTTC
CASSPLARNEQFF
>TRBV9|.|TRBJ2-5|.
TGTGCCAGCAGCGTGTCAGTCCAAGAGACCCAGTACTTC
CASSVSVQETQYF
>TRBV29-1|.|TRBJ2-7|.
TGCAGCGTTGAAGAACAGCAGGGAGCGACCGCCTACGAGCAGTACTTC
CSVEEQQGATAYEQYF
>TRBV20-1|.|TRBJ2-7|many
TGCAGTGCTAGAAGCGACAGAGCCTACGAGCAGTACTTC
CSARSDRAYEQYF
>TRBV5-6|.|TRBJ2-7|.
TGTGCCAGCAGCCACCGGACAACTCTTGCCTACGAGCAGTACTTC
CASSHRTTLAYEQYF